This T cell receptor beta chain was captured in a study of blood T cell repertoires in COVID-19. In the study overall: The study drew acute and convalescent COVID-19 samples from the United States, Italy and Spain.

Produced via immunoSEQ multiplex PCR; TCRdb's table is partial and in-frame only. The table shows fewer than 500,000 clones, with 75% to 90% occurring only once. V lost 6 bases to trimming and J lost 4 bases, with 7 bases between them. CDR1 SNHLY and CDR2 FYNNEI come from the germline V gene. The CDR3 consists of 11 residues. The rearrangement uses TRBV2 and TRBJ2-7; D gene uncertain. The sample taken for sequencing was PBMCs or T cells enriched from blood (not recorded which). The receptor was isolated from a man aged 25-45 years who had recovered from COVID-19. The CDR3 region has the DNA TGTGCCAGCAGGATCAGTTACGAGCAGTACTTC. The encoded protein is CASRISYEQYF.